The 17 T cell receptor beta chains below come from one sample, sequenced in a study of shared clonotypes between healthy human individuals. Repertoires were generated with immunoSEQ multiplex PCR, while TCRdb's copy carries only in-frame clones and drops some. This table has 600,000 or so clones, 90% to 95% appearing once. The naive CD8 population came from CD45RO-negative cells selected for CCR7, without terminally differentiated effector memory CD45RA+ cells. Sequenced: naive CD8+ T cells sorted from blood. The receptors stem from a woman between 25 and 40 years old in good health.

The chain couples TRBV5-1 to TRBJ2-7, with D tentatively TRBD2 (6 bases). The germline V gene encodes CDR1 SGHRS and CDR2 YFSETQ. Trimming pared 0 bases from V and 7 bases from J, leaving 14 bases between. The CDR3 extends over 14 amino acids. The CDR3 sequence is CASSLVGGVREQYF. CDR3 nucleotides: TGCGCCAGCAGCTTGGTCGGCGGGGTTCGGGAGCAGTACTTC.

The chain recombines TRBV29-1 with TRBJ2-7; 9 bases align to TRBD1. The V and J ends lost 4 bases and 5 bases, in that order; junction bases with no gene match: 9. This CDR3 is built from 14 residues. Germline assignment: CDR1 SQVTM and CDR2 ANQGSEA. The CDR3 DNA reads TGCAGCGTTGTACTTCGGGACAGGGTGCACGAGCAGTACTTC. Its protein is CSVVLRDRVHEQYF.

This clone was picked up one time. The chain links TRBV28 to TRBJ1-2, with 7 bases fitting TRBD1. The V and J ends lost 5 bases and 1 base, in that order; junction bases with no gene match: 7. The germline gives CDR1 MDHEN, CDR2 SYDVKM. The CDR3 loop spans 15 amino acids. The CDR3 is CASSPDRTHNYGYTF. DNA of the CDR3: TGTGCCAGCAGTCCGGACAGGACACATAACTATGGCTACACCTTC.

The rearrangement joins TRBV19 to TRBJ2-3; D possibly corresponds to TRBD2 (5 bases). The CDR3 sequence is 15 residues long. The V gene lost 5 bases and the J gene lost 0 bases, with 12 bases spanning the gap. CDR1 and CDR2 from the germline V gene are LNHDA and SQIVND (reference sequence). The CDR3 region is CASSHDYTSTDTQYF. The CDR3 DNA reads TGTGCCAGTAGTCACGACTATACTAGCACAGATACGCAGTATTTT.

The count of this clone is one. The chain joins TRBV5-1 to TRBJ2-5, with TRBD2 identical over 9 bases. Trimming at V came to 3 bases and at J to 2 bases, leaving 8 bases not matched to a gene. Germline V lookup: CDR1 SGHRS, CDR2 YFSETQ. This CDR3 spans 16 amino acids. The CDR3 coding sequence is TGCGCCAGCAGCTCAATAGCGGGGGCGGAACAAGAGACCCAGTACTTC. As protein: CASSSIAGAEQETQYF.

This chain joins TRBV13 and TRBJ2-3; D might be TRBD1 (6 bases). In germline, CDR1 is PRHDT, CDR2 FYEKMQ (reference sequence). Trimming removed 7 bases from V and 3 bases from J, with 20 bases in between. CDR3 length: 16 amino acids. CDR3 sequence reads: CASTPQGLFGTDTQYF. In DNA form, the CDR3 reads TGTGCCAGCACCCCCCAGGGGCTGTTCGGGACAGATACGCAGTATTTT.

The V call is TRBV10-3, the J call TRBJ2-1; TRBD2 aligns across 13 bases. Trimming took 8 bases from V and 7 from J; bases not matched to a gene: 11. Germline V gene lookup returns CDR1 ENHRY and CDR2 SYGVKD. The length of the CDR3 is 16 residues. CDR3 sequence: CAIGRTGTSGKNEQFF. For the CDR3, the DNA is TGTGCCATCGGTCGAACCGGGACTAGCGGGAAAAATGAGCAGTTCTTC.

This clone was recorded only once. The gene calls are TRBV27 and TRBJ2-1, with 9 bases identical to TRBD1. V lost 4 bases, J lost 5 bases, and 3 bases stayed unmatched. The CDR3 is 14 residues long. Per the germline V gene, CDR1 is MNHEY and CDR2 is SMNVEV (reference sequence). The CDR3 sequence: CASSWDRANNEQFF. The CDR3 bases are TGTGCCAGCAGTTGGGACAGGGCCAACAATGAGCAGTTCTTC.

The chain links TRBV12-2 to TRBJ2-7. TRBV12-2 is noted as a pseudogene. CDR3 length equals 15 residues. This CDR3 is CASRLVGTRSYEQYF. The CDR3 DNA reads as TGTGCAAGTCGCTTAGTAGGAACAAGATCCTACGAGCAGTACTTC.

The chain is built from TRBV7-9 and TRBJ2-7; TRBD1 agrees at 9 bases. V shed 5 bases and J 5 bases; nucleotides not matched to a gene: 10. The CDR3 has 15 residues. Looked up from germline, CDR1 is SEHNR and CDR2 is FQNEAQ (reference sequence). The DNA for the CDR3 is TGTGCCAGCAGCCAAAACAGGGGGCTGGATAACGAGCAGTACTTC. It encodes CASSQNRGLDNEQYF. Filled out from reference TRBV7-9 and TRBJ2-7, the complete variable domain reads DTGVSQNPRHKITKRGQNVTFRCDPISEHNRLYWYRQTLGQGPEFLTYFQNEAQLEKSRLLSDRFSAERPKGSFSTLEIQRTEQGDSAMYLCASSQNRGLDNEQYFGPGTRLTVT.

This clone was seen only once. Different DNA sequences within this sample yield the same CDR3. The rearrangement uses TRBV30 and TRBJ1-1; no firm D call. Germline-derived CDR1 and CDR2 are GTSNPN and SVGIG (reference sequence). The V end was cut by 0 bases, the J end by 1 base, with 6 bases between. The CDR3 covers 13 residues. CDR3 amino acids: CAWSVTANTEAFF. CDR3 DNA: TGTGCCTGGAGTGTAACTGCGAACACTGAAGCTTTCTTT.

V and J are TRBV6-5 and TRBJ2-3; TRBD2 might be the D (6 bases). Germline CDR1 MNHEY, CDR2 SVGAGI. V lost 7 bases to trimming and J lost 4 bases, with 12 bases between them. There are 13 residues in the CDR3. The CDR3 loop is CASTVLAADTQYF. CDR3 DNA: TGTGCCAGCACGGTCTTAGCGGCAGATACGCAGTATTTT.

The chain uses TRBV29-1 and TRBJ2-5, with 8 bases aligning to TRBD2. The DNA matches TRBJ2-7 better at its end, which makes the J call doubtful. Per the germline V gene, CDR1 is SQVTM and CDR2 is ANQGSEA. This CDR3 is built from 16 residues. The CDR3 DNA sequence: TGCAGCGTTGTAAGTTCAGGGTTGCGGGGGGCCTACGAGCAGTACTTC. Its protein product is CSVVSSGLRGAYEQYF.

V is TRBV29-1 and J is TRBJ2-5, with a weak D call TRBD1 (6 bases). V shed 3 bases and J shed 5 bases, with 22 bases lying between them. The germline CDR1 and CDR2 sequences are SQVTM and ANQGSEA. This CDR3 comprises 16 residues. The CDR3 is CSVDQPRVPQGETQYF. DNA for the CDR3: TGCAGCGTTGACCAACCTCGTGTTCCCCAGGGGGAGACCCAGTACTTC.

The V and J genes are TRBV4-2 and TRBJ2-7; D is ambiguous. Germline CDR1 LGHNA, CDR2 YNFKEQ. V dropped 0 bases and J dropped 0 bases, with 12 bases sitting between them. The CDR3 consists of 16 residues. CDR3 sequence: CASSQEISLGSYEQYF. The CDR3 nucleotides are TGTGCCAGCAGCCAAGAAATAAGCCTGGGCTCCTACGAGCAGTACTTC.

This clone appeared a single time. The V gene is TRBV4-1, the J gene TRBJ2-7; 9 bases are shared with TRBD1. Germline V CDR1 and CDR2: MGHRA, YSYEKL. J lost 5 bases, V lost 1 base, and 6 bases had no gene match. This CDR3 region has 15 residues. CDR3 amino acids: CASSQVGTGNNEQYF. Here the CDR3 DNA reads TGCGCCAGCAGCCAAGTGGGGACAGGGAATAACGAGCAGTACTTC.

This clone was detected only once. This chain connects TRBV13 to TRBJ2-5, with 8 bases aligning to TRBD2. The CDR3 has 16 amino acids. J lost 3 bases, V lost 5 bases, and 11 bases had no gene match. Per germline, CDR1 PRHDT and CDR2 FYEKMQ (reference sequence). The CDR3 region has the DNA TGTGCCAGCAGCCCCGGCGCGGGGGGTTTGGAAGAGACCCAGTACTTC. It specifies CASSPGAGGLEETQYF.